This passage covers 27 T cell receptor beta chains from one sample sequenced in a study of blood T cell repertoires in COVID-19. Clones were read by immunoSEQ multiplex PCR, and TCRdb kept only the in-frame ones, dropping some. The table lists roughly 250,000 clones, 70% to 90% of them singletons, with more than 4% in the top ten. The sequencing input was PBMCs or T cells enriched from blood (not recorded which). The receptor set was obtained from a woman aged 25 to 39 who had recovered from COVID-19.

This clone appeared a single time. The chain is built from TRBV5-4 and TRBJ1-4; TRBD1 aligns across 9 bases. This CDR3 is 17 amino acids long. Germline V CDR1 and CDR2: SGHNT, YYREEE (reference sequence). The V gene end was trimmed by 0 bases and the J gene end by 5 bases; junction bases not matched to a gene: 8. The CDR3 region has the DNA TGTGCCAGCAGCTTGGCCCCGACAGGGGGTCCGAATGAAAAACTGTTTTTT. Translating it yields CASSLAPTGGPNEKLFF.

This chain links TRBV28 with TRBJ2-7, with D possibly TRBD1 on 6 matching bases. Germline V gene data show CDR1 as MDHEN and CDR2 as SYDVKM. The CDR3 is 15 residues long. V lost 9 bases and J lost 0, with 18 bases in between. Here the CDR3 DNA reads TGTGCCAGTAGACCGACAGGAACGTTCTCCTACGAGCAGTACTTC. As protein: CASRPTGTFSYEQYF.

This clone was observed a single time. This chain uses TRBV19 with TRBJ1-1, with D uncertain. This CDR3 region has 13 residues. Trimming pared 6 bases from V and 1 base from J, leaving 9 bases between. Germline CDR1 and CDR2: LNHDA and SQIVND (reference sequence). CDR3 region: CASRDPGNTEAFF. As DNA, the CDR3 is TGTGCCAGTAGAGACCCGGGGAACACTGAAGCTTTCTTT.

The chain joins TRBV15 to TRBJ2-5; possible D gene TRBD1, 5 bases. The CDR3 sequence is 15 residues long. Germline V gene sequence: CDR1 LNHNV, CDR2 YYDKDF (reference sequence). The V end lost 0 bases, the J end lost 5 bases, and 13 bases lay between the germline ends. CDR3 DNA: TGTGCCACCAGCAGAGAGAGGCAGGGTGGGGAGACCCAGTACTTC. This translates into CATSRERQGGETQYF.

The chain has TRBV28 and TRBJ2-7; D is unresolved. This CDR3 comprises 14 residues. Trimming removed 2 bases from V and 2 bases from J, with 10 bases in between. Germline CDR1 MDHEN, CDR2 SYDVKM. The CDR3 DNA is TGTGCCAGCAGTTTAATGGCAGGAACCTACGAGCAGTACTTC. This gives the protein CASSLMAGTYEQYF.

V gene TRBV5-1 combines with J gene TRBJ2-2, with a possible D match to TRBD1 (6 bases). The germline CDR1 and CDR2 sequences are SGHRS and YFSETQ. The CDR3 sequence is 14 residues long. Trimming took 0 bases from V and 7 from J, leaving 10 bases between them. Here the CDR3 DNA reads TGCGCCAGCAGCTTGGGCAGGGGAAACGGGGAGCTGTTTTTT. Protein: CASSLGRGNGELFF.

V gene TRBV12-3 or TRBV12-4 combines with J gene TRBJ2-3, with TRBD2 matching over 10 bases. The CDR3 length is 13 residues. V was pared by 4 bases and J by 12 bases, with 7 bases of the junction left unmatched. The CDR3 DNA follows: TGTGCCAGCAGTTGGGCTAGCGGGAGCTCACAGTATTTT. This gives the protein CASSWASGSSQYF.

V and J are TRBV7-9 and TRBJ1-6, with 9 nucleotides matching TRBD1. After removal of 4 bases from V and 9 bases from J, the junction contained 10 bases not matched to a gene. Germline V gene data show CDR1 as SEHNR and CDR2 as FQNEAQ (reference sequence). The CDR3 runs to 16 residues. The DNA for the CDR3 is TGTGCCAGCAGCTCAGCAACCGGGACAGGGAGTTCACCCCTCCACTTT. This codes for CASSSATGTGSSPLHF.

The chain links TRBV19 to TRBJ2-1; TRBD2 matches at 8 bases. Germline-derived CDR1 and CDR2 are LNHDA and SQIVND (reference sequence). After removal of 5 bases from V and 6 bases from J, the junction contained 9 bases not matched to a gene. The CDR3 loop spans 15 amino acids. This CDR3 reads CASSPSAGGPNEQFF. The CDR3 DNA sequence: TGTGCCAGTAGTCCTTCTGCGGGGGGCCCCAATGAGCAGTTCTTC.

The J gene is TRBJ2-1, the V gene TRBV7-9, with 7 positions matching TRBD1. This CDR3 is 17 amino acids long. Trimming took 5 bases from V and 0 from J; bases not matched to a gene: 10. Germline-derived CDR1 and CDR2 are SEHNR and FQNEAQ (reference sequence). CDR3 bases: TGTGCCAGCAGCCCCAATATCCGGGACAGCTCCTACAATGAGCAGTTCTTC. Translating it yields CASSPNIRDSSYNEQFF.

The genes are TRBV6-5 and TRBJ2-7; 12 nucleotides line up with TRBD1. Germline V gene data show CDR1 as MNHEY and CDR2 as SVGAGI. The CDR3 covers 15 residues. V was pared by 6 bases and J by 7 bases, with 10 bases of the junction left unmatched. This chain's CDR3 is CASSSKGQGAGEQYF. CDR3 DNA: TGTGCCAGCAGCTCAAAGGGACAGGGGGCGGGAGAGCAGTACTTC.

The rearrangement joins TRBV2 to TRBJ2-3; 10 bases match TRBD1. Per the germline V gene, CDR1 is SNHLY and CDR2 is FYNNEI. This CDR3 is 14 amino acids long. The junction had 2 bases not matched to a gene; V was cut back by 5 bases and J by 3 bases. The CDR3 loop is CASSRDRGTDTQYF. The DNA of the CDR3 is TGTGCCAGCAGTAGGGACAGGGGAACAGATACGCAGTATTTT.

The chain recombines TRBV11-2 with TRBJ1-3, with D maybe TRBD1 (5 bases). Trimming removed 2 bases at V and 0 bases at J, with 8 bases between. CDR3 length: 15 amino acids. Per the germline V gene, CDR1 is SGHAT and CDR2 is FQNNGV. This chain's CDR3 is CASSLQGLSGNTIYF. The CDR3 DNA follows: TGTGCCAGCAGCTTACAGGGACTCTCTGGAAACACCATATATTTT.

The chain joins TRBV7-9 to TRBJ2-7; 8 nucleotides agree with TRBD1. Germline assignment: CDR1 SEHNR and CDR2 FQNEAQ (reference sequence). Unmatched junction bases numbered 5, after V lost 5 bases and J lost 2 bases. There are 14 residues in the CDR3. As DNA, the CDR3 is TGTGCCAGCAGCCCCTGGACAGGGACCTACGAGCAGTACTTC. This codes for CASSPWTGTYEQYF.

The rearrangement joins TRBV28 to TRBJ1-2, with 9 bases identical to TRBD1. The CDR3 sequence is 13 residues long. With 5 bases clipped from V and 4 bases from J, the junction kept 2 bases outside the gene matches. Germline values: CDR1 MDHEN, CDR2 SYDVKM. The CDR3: CASSEGQGYGYTF. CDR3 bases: TGTGCCAGCAGTGAGGGACAGGGCTATGGCTACACCTTC.

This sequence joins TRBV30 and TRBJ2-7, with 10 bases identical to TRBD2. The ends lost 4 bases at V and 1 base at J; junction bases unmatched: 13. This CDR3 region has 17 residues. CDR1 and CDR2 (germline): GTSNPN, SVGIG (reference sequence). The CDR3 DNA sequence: TGTGCCTGGACCGGGACTAGCGAGACCCGTTTTTCCTACGAGCAGTACTTC. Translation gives CAWTGTSETRFSYEQYF.

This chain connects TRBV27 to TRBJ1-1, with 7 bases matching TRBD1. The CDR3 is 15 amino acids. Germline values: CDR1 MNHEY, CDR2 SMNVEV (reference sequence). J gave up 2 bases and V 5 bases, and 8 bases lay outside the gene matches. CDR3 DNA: TGTGCCAGCAGTATCCGGGACAGTTCCAACACTGAAGCTTTCTTT. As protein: CASSIRDSSNTEAFF.

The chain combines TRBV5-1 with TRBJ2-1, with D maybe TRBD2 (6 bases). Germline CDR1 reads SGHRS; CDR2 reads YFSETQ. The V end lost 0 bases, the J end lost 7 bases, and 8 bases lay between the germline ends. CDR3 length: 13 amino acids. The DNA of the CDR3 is TGCGCCAGCAGCTTGGTTGGGGGGAATGAGCAGTTCTTC. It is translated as CASSLVGGNEQFF.

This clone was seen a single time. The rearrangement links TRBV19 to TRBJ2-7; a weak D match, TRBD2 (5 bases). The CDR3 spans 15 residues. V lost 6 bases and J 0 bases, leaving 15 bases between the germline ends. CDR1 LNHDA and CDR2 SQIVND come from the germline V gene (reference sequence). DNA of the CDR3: TGTGCCAGTAGCTTTACGGGATCCTACTCCTACGAGCAGTACTTC. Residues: CASSFTGSYSYEQYF.

The DNA for the CDR3 is TGTGCCAGCAGTTTGTTGACTACCTATGGCTACACCTTC. Its translation: CASSLLTTYGYTF. The chain links TRBV28 to TRBJ1-2, with D unresolved. This CDR3 is 13 amino acids long. CDR1 MDHEN and CDR2 SYDVKM come from the germline V gene. V dropped 3 bases and J dropped 4 bases, with 9 bases sitting between them.

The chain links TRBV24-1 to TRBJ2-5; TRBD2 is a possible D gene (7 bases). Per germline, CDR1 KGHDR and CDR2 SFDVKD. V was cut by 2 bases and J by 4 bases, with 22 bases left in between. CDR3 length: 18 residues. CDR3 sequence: CATSDSLVGGGLSETQYF. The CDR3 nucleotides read TGTGCCACCAGTGATTCCCTAGTTGGCGGGGGCCTATCAGAGACCCAGTACTTC.

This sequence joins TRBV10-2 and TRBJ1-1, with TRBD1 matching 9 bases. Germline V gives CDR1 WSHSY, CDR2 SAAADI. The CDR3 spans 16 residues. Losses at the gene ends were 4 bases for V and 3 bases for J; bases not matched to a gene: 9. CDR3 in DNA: TGCGCCAGCAGTGTATTTGGACAGGGGAAATACACTGAAGCTTTCTTT. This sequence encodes CASSVFGQGKYTEAFF.

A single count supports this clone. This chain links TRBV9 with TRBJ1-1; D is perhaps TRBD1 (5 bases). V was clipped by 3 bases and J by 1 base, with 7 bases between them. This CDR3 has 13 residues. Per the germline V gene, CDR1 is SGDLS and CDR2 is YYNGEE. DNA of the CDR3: TGTGCCAGCAGCGGCAGGGCGAACACTGAAGCTTTCTTT. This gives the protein CASSGRANTEAFF.

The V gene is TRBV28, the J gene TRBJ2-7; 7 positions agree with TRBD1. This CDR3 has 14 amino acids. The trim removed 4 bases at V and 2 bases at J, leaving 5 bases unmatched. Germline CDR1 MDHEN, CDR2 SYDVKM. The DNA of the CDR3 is TGTGCCAGCAGTTCGGGGACAGCGACCTACGAGCAGTACTTC. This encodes CASSSGTATYEQYF.

The CDR3 spells CASSDFGGAGLSYNEQFF. The DNA of the CDR3 is TGCGCCAGCAGTGACTTCGGCGGAGCGGGCCTCTCCTACAATGAGCAGTTCTTC. The chain combines TRBV10-2 with TRBJ2-1; D possibly corresponds to TRBD2 (6 bases). The ends were cut back, 3 bases at V and 0 bases at J, with 18 bases in the middle. The CDR3 is 18 amino acids. The germline V gene has CDR1 WSHSY and CDR2 SAAADI.

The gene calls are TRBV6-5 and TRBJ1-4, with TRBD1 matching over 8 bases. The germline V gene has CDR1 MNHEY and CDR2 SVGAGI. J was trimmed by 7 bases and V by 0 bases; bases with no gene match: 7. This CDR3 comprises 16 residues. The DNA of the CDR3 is TGTGCCAGCAGTTACTCACATGGGACAGGAGGTGAAAAACTGTTTTTT. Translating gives CASSYSHGTGGEKLFF.

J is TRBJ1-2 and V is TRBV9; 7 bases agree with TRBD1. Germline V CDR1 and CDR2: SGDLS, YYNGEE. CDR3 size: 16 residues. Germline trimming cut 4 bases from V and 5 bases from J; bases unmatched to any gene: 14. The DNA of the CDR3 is TGTGCCAGCAGCACCCGGACAGGCCACAGAAAGTATGGCTACACCTTC. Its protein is CASSTRTGHRKYGYTF.